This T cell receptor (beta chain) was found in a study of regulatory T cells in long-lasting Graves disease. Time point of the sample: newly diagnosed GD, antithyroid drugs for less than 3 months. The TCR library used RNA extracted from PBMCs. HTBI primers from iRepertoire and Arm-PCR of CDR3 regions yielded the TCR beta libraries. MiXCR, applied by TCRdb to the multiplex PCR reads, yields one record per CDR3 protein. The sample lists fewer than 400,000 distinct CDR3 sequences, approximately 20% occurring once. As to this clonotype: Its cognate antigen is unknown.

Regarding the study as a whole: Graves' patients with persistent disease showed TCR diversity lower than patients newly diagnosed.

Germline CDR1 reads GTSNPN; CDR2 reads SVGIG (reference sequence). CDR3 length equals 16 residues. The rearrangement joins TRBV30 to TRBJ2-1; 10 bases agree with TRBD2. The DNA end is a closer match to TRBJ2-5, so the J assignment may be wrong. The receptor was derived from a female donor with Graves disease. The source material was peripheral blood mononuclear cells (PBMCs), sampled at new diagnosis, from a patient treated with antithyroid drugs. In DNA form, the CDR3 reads TGTGCCTGGGGACCCTGGACTAGCGGATTCGGGGAGACCCAGTACTTC. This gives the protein CAWGPWTSGFGETQYF.